Following are 17 T cell receptor beta chains from one sample sequenced in a study of T cells in localized non-small cell lung cancer. The repertoire was sequenced with immunoSEQ multiplex PCR; TCRdb's copy has only in-frame clones and lacks some. The table shows 1,100 or so clones, with approximately 24% occurring only once. The sample consisted of normal lung tissue next to the tumor, taken before any cancer treatment. The source of these receptors is a man between 40 and 70 years old with stage III squamous cell lung carcinoma.

This clone occurred a few times. The genes are TRBV16 and TRBJ1-5; no clear D. Germline V gives CDR1 KGHSY, CDR2 FQNENV. The CDR3 is made up of 12 amino acids. Trimming removed 4 bases at V and 3 bases at J, with 4 bases between. This CDR3 is CASSPLNQPQHF. CDR3 sequence (DNA): TGTGCCAGCAGCCCCCTCAATCAGCCCCAGCATTTT.

This clone was seen more than once but under ten times. This chain joins TRBV6-8 and TRBJ1-1; 8 nucleotides align to TRBD1. The CDR3 extends over 13 amino acids. Germline lookup yields CDR1 MNHGY and CDR2 SAAAGT. With V trimmed by 10 bases and J by 6 bases, 10 bases remained unmatched. This CDR3 reads CAILQGEKAEAFF. The CDR3 bases are TGTGCCATCCTACAGGGGGAAAAGGCTGAAGCTTTCTTT.

This clone was counted between two and nine times. This chain joins TRBV30 and TRBJ1-1; D gene unclear. The CDR3 runs 11 residues. Germline assignment: CDR1 GTSNPN and CDR2 SVGIG (reference sequence). Trimming took 5 bases from V and 3 from J, leaving 7 bases between them. CDR3 nucleotide sequence: TGTGCCTGGTCGTTGGACACTGAAGCTTTCTTT. This gives the protein CAWSLDTEAFF. The complete variable domain, with remaining parts taken from reference TRBV30 and TRBJ1-1, reads SQTIHQWPATLVQPVGSPLSLECTVEGTSNPNLYWYRQAAGRGLQLLFYSVGIGQISSEVPQNLSASRPQDRQFILSSKKLLLSDSGFYLCAWSLDTEAFFGQGTRLTVV.

The chain joins TRBV11-3 to TRBJ2-2, with TRBD1 as a possible D gene (6 bases). The germline gives CDR1 SGHNT, CDR2 YENEEA. CDR3 length equals 14 residues. V dropped 3 bases and J dropped 8 bases, with 13 bases sitting between them. The CDR3 reads CASSLGNRVGELFF. CDR3 nucleotides: TGTGCCAGCAGCTTGGGAAACAGGGTTGGGGAGCTGTTTTTT. The variable domain in full, completed from reference TRBV11-3 and TRBJ2-2, reads EAGVVQSPRYKIIEKKQPVAFWCNPISGHNTLYWYLQNLGQGPELLIRYENEEAVDDSQLPKDRFSAERLKGVDSTLKIQPAELGDSAVYLCASSLGNRVGELFFGEGSRLTVL.

The chain has TRBV6-8 and TRBJ1-5; D is unclear. Germline lookup yields CDR1 MNHGY and CDR2 SAAAGT. This CDR3 has 12 residues. V lost 5 bases and J lost 5, with 7 bases in between. The DNA of the CDR3 is TGTGCCAGCAGTCCAGTGTATCAGCCCCAGCATTTT. Amino acids: CASSPVYQPQHF.

In this sample, this clone is large. In DNA form, the CDR3 reads TGTGCCAGCAGCGTAGACCAGGGCGCTACCGGAAACACCATATATTTT. Translation: CASSVDQGATGNTIYF. J is TRBJ1-3 and V is TRBV9; TRBD1 is a possible D gene (5 bases). The CDR3 length is 16 residues. The ends were cut back, 0 bases at V and 4 bases at J, with 14 bases in the middle. Germline V gives CDR1 SGDLS, CDR2 YYNGEE.

By sample fraction, this clone is medium-sized. The genes are TRBV11-3 and TRBJ2-1; D unclear. Germline loops: CDR1 SGHNT, CDR2 YENEEA. The CDR3 sequence is 14 residues long. V was shortened by 3 bases and J by 6 bases, with 12 bases between the two germline ends. The CDR3 sequence: CASSFGDKTNEQFF. CDR3 nucleotide sequence: TGTGCCAGCAGCTTTGGGGATAAAACCAATGAGCAGTTCTTC.

This clone was observed a few times. The CDR3 loop is CASSPSRQGSSEAFF. The CDR3 DNA sequence: TGTGCCAGCAGCCCGTCCAGACAGGGCTCGTCTGAAGCTTTCTTT. The chain combines TRBV11-3 with TRBJ1-1; 7 bases agree with TRBD1. After removal of 5 bases from V and 6 bases from J, the junction contained 12 bases not matched to a gene. The CDR3 is 15 residues long. Germline V CDR1 and CDR2: SGHNT, YENEEA.

The chain recombines TRBV9 with TRBJ2-1, with TRBD2 matching over 9 bases. This CDR3 comprises 13 residues. Germline trimming cut 6 bases from V and 6 bases from J; bases unmatched to any gene: 4. Germline lookup yields CDR1 SGDLS and CDR2 YYNGEE. CDR3 protein: CASNGGRVNEQFF. CDR3 coding DNA: TGTGCCAGCAACGGCGGGAGGGTCAATGAGCAGTTCTTC. The whole variable domain, remainder taken from reference TRBV9 and TRBJ2-1, is DSGVTQTPKHLITATGQRVTLRCSPRSGDLSVYWYQQSLDQGLQFLIQYYNGEERAKGNILERFSAQQFPDLHSELNLSSLELGDSALYFCASNGGRVNEQFFGPGTRLTVL.

This clone was seen a few times. V and J are TRBV6-8 and TRBJ1-6, with D tentatively TRBD1 (6 bases). This CDR3 region has 13 residues. Germline V gene sequence: CDR1 MNHGY, CDR2 SAAAGT. V lost 8 bases and J 6 bases, leaving 11 bases between the germline ends. The DNA for the CDR3 is TGTGCCAGCTGCCCAGGGGTTAATTCACCCCTCCACTTT. This gives the protein CASCPGVNSPLHF.

The genes are TRBV15 and TRBJ1-6; D ambiguous. The germline gives CDR1 LNHNV, CDR2 YYDKDF (reference sequence). V was clipped by 0 bases and J by 0 bases, with 12 bases between them. The CDR3 has 18 amino acids. This CDR3 reads CATSRDAGPSSYNSPLHF. The CDR3 nucleotides are TGTGCCACCAGCAGAGATGCGGGCCCAAGCTCCTATAATTCACCCCTCCACTTT.

J is TRBJ1-1 and V is TRBV30; a weak D match, TRBD1 (5 bases). Germline V gene lookup returns CDR1 GTSNPN and CDR2 SVGIG (reference sequence). V was pared by 5 bases and J by 4 bases, with 14 bases between. The CDR3 consists of 13 residues. As DNA, the CDR3 is TGTGCCTGGGACGGGACCGAGCGCACTGAAGCTTTCTTT. This gives the protein CAWDGTERTEAFF.

There are a few counts of this clone. The chain has TRBV28 and TRBJ1-1; maybe TRBD1 (6 bases). V lost 3 bases and J lost 11, with 13 bases in between. The CDR3 is 12 residues long. CDR1 and CDR2 (germline): MDHEN, SYDVKM. DNA for the CDR3: TGTGCCAGCAGTTTCCTGCAGGGGTTCGCTTTCTTT. Amino acid sequence: CASSFLQGFAFF.

This clone was counted between two and nine times. The genes are TRBV11-3 and TRBJ1-6; possibly TRBD1 for D (6 bases). Trimming removed 3 bases at V and 7 bases at J, with 13 bases between. The CDR3 sequence is 15 residues long. Germline V lookup: CDR1 SGHNT, CDR2 YENEEA. The CDR3 region has the DNA TGTGCCAGCAGCTTGGCGGGGGCGAAAAATTCACCCCTCCACTTT. The encoded protein is CASSLAGAKNSPLHF.

The V gene is TRBV18, the J gene TRBJ1-6; D may be TRBD1 (5 bases). The CDR3 has 15 residues. Germline CDR1 KGHSH, CDR2 LQKENI. Trimming pared 8 bases from V and 6 bases from J, leaving 17 bases between. The CDR3 spells CASRIGQGGNSPLHF. The CDR3 DNA reads as TGTGCCAGCCGAATCGGGCAGGGAGGTAATTCACCCCTCCACTTT. Full variable domain (missing parts from reference TRBV18 and TRBJ1-6): NAGVMQNPRHLVRRRGQEARLRCSPMKGHSHVYWYRQLPEEGLKFMVYLQKENIIDESGMPKERFSAEFPKEGPSILRIQQVVRGDSAAYFCASRIGQGGNSPLHFGNGTRLTVT.

This chain connects TRBV29-1 to TRBJ2-3; 10 bases align to TRBD2. The CDR3 has 15 residues. Germline V gene lookup returns CDR1 SQVTM and CDR2 ANQGSEA. Losses at the gene ends were 3 bases for V and 1 base for J; bases not matched to a gene: 4. DNA of the CDR3: TGCAGCGTTGAGGCTAGCGGGAGTGGCACAGATACGCAGTATTTT. It specifies CSVEASGSGTDTQYF.

This clone was seen more than once but under ten times. The V and J genes are TRBV6-8 and TRBJ1-2; D unresolved. CDR3 length: 12 residues. Per germline, CDR1 MNHGY and CDR2 SAAAGT. With 7 bases removed from V and 7 bases from J, the gap between germline ends came to 13 bases. In nucleotides, the CDR3 is TGTGCCAGCAAAGAGGGAGGCTCTGGCTACACCTTC. Protein product: CASKEGGSGYTF.